One and the same sample provided the 12 T cell receptor beta chains below, sequenced in a study of CD8 T cells in ankylosing spondylitis. Overall study findings and caveats: Seven to nine highly homologous variants made up a TCR beta motif that seemed to typify ankylosing spondylitis blood.

What these receptors recognize is not known. TCRdb reprocessed the 5' RACE reads with MiXCR, giving one entry per CDR3 protein. The sample consists of 350,000 or so distinct CDR3 sequences, 8% of them appearing once. Sequenced sample: blood, either unsorted or a sorted T cell fraction (not recorded which). The receptors derive from a male donor with ankylosing spondylitis.

The rearrangement joins TRBV6-4 to TRBJ1-2, with TRBD1 matching over 7 bases. V was clipped by 5 bases and J by 7 bases; unmatched bases: 10. Germline lookup yields CDR1 MRHNA and CDR2 SNTAGT. CDR3 length: 14 residues. DNA for the CDR3: TGTGCCAGCAGTAACCAACAGGGGATCGGTGGCTACACCTTC. Translated, it gives CASSNQQGIGGYTF.

CDR3 sequence: CASSFGGGGNYEQYF. The CDR3 region has the DNA TGTGCCAGCAGCTTTGGAGGGGGCGGCAACTACGAGCAGTACTTC. This chain links TRBV5-5 with TRBJ2-7, with D perhaps matching TRBD1 (7 bases). Germline V gene sequence: CDR1 SGHKS, CDR2 YYEKEE (reference sequence). CDR3 length equals 15 residues. Trimming took off 2 bases at V and 3 bases at J, with 15 bases between the two ends.

Ten or more counts support this clonotype. The chain is built from TRBV18 and TRBJ2-5; D remains ambiguous. V was pared by 2 bases and J by 1 base, with 5 bases between. CDR1 KGHSH and CDR2 LQKENI come from the germline V gene. This CDR3 has 13 residues. The CDR3 here is CASSPDLQETQYF. The CDR3 DNA reads TGTGCCAGCTCACCAGACCTCCAAGAGACCCAGTACTTC. The whole variable domain, filled in from reference TRBV18 and TRBJ2-5, reads NAGVMQNPRHLVRRRGQEARLRCSPMKGHSHVYWYRQLPEEGLKFMVYLQKENIIDESGMPKERFSAEFPKEGPSILRIQQVVRGDSAAYFCASSPDLQETQYFGPGTRLLVL.

V usage is TRBV20-1 and J usage is TRBJ2-3; D unresolved. This CDR3 contains 12 residues. The V end lost 0 bases, the J end lost 9 bases, and 10 bases lay between the germline ends. Germline CDR1 reads DFQATT; CDR2 reads SNEGSKA (reference sequence). The CDR3, as DNA: TGCAGTGCTAGAGAGGATAGTGGCACGCAGTATTTT. It encodes CSAREDSGTQYF.

This clonotype was seen many times. The chain uses TRBV5-1 and TRBJ1-2, with TRBD1 as a possible D gene (6 bases). Germline V CDR1 and CDR2: SGHRS, YFSETQ. CDR3 size: 14 residues. Trimming left V 0 bases short and J 4 bases short, with 10 bases between. The CDR3 DNA is TGCGCCAGCAGCTTGGAGGGGGACGGCTATGGCTACACCTTC. It specifies CASSLEGDGYGYTF.

This clonotype was observed a handful of times. The chain recombines TRBV12-3 or TRBV12-4 with TRBJ1-1; weak D call: TRBD1 (5 bases). The CDR3 totals 14 residues. Between the trimmed V and J ends, which lost 4 bases and 1 base, there was a span of 10 bases. The CDR3 region has the DNA TGTGCCAGCAGTTGGGGGGGACGGAACACTGAAGCTTTCTTT. Its protein product is CASSWGGRNTEAFF.

This clonotype was recorded a few times. The chain uses TRBV12-3 or TRBV12-4 and TRBJ1-1, with D possibly TRBD1 on 5 matching bases. This CDR3 has 14 amino acids. Trimming left V 6 bases short and J 1 base short, with 12 bases between. Written as DNA, the CDR3 is TGTGCCAGCAGCTCCTGGGGCAGGAACACTGAAGCTTTCTTT. Translating it yields CASSSWGRNTEAFF.

The CDR3 sequence is CASSARGDWETQYF. In DNA, the CDR3 is TGTGCCAGCAGCGCAAGAGGGGACTGGGAGACCCAGTACTTC. This chain links TRBV9 with TRBJ2-5, with D possibly being TRBD2 (6 bases). V was pared by 3 bases and J by 5 bases, with 14 bases between. The germline gives CDR1 SGDLS, CDR2 YYNGEE. This CDR3 has 14 amino acids.

CDR3 nucleotides: TGTGCCAGCAGCTTTAACAGGGGGAACACTGAAGCTTTCTTT. Translating it yields CASSFNRGNTEAFF. This sequence joins TRBV7-9 and TRBJ1-1; TRBD1 matches 7 bases. The germline gives CDR1 SEHNR, CDR2 FQNEAQ (reference sequence). This CDR3 has 14 residues. Trimming at V came to 3 bases and at J to 1 base, leaving 2 bases not matched to a gene.

This clonotype has only a few counts. The chain couples TRBV6-5 to TRBJ2-7; no firm D call. CDR1 MNHEY and CDR2 SVGAGI come from the germline V gene. This CDR3 has 9 amino acids. With 3 bases removed from V and 9 bases from J, the gap between germline ends came to 3 bases. The CDR3 sequence: CASSYGQYF. CDR3 bases: TGTGCCAGCAGTTATGGGCAGTACTTC.

This clonotype occurred a few times. One end of the junction fails to match germline, which may point to a read error. V is TRBV20-1 and J is TRBJ1-5; D ambiguous. Germline V gene sequence: CDR1 DFQATT, CDR2 SNEGSKA (reference sequence). This CDR3 region has 14 residues. The CDR3 sequence is CSATQSYSSQPQHF. In nucleotides, the CDR3 is TGCAGTGCAACCCAGTCTTATAGCAGTCAGCCCCAGCATTTT.

In its sample, this clonotype was seen a few times. This chain connects TRBV3-1 to TRBJ2-2, with D perhaps TRBD1 (6 bases). This CDR3 comprises 12 residues. Germline lookup yields CDR1 LGHDT and CDR2 YNNKEL (reference sequence). The germline V and J ends were trimmed by 7 bases and 6 bases, with 9 bases remaining between them. The DNA for the CDR3 is TGTGCCAGCATATCAGGGGCCGGGGAGCTGTTTTTT. This sequence encodes CASISGAGELFF.